This TCR beta chain was obtained from a study of PD-L1 blockade in urothelial cancer. V was clipped by 5 bases and J by 5 bases; unmatched bases: 14. Germline CDR1 reads LNHDA; CDR2 reads SQIVND (reference sequence). The CDR3 is 16 amino acids. The repertoire was sequenced with immunoSEQ multiplex PCR; TCRdb's copy has only in-frame clones and lacks some. The sample holds 45,000 to 55,000 clones, 75% to 90% seen once. Time point specified: pretreatment peripheral blood. This TCR derives from a man in his fifties or sixties with urothelial cancer. Sequencing was performed on PBMCs, taken around atezolizumab (anti-PD-L1) treatment. The chain recombines TRBV19 with TRBJ1-2; TRBD1 matches 7 bases. CDR3 nucleotide sequence: TGTGCCAGTAGTTCCGGGACAGTATCACAATCGTATGGCTACACCTTC. It is translated as CASSSGTVSQSYGYTF.